Below, 19 T cell receptor beta chains from the same sample are listed, as sequenced in a study of chemoradiotherapy in HPV16-positive cancers. Here immunoSEQ multiplex PCR was the method, and the copy in TCRdb shows in-frame clones only, minus some. This sample has about 22,000 clones, with roughly 92% found just once. The sample was blood, taken from a patient who underwent chemoradiotherapy. The source is a human donor with HPV-associated anogenital cancer.

The chain links TRBV11-1 to TRBJ1-1; 10 bases agree with TRBD1. Germline values: CDR1 SGHAT, CDR2 FQDESV (reference sequence). With 6 bases clipped from V and 3 bases from J, the junction kept 4 bases outside the gene matches. The length of the CDR3 is 14 residues. The CDR3 sequence is CASRTDRGDTEAFF. In DNA, the CDR3 is TGTGCCAGCAGAACGGACAGGGGGGACACTGAAGCTTTCTTT.

The chain couples TRBV7-2 to TRBJ1-4, with 11 bases aligning to TRBD1. The CDR3 sequence is 14 residues long. Germline V gene data show CDR1 as SGHTA and CDR2 as FQGNSA. V gave up 5 bases and J gave up 7 bases; unmatched junction bases: 3. CDR3 sequence reads: CASSIGTGGEKLFF. The CDR3 coding sequence is TGTGCCAGCAGCATAGGGACAGGGGGTGAAAAACTGTTTTTT.

This clone was seen just once. This chain uses TRBV27 with TRBJ1-5, with 7 positions matching TRBD1. The V and J ends lost 6 bases and 2 bases, in that order; junction bases with no gene match: 4. Germline loops: CDR1 MNHEY, CDR2 SMNVEV (reference sequence). The CDR3 sequence is 14 residues long. This CDR3 is CASSHRGGNQPQHF. The CDR3 nucleotides read TGTGCCAGCAGCCACAGGGGTGGCAATCAGCCCCAGCATTTT.

This clone appeared once. V usage is TRBV18 and J usage is TRBJ2-1, with D unresolved. Looked up from germline, CDR1 is KGHSH and CDR2 is LQKENI. Trimming removed 1 base from V and 10 bases from J, with 8 bases in between. The CDR3 sequence is 12 residues long. CDR3 in DNA: TGTGCCAGCTCACCACTAGGGCGGGAGCAGTTCTTC. Translation gives CASSPLGREQFF.

The chain uses TRBV27 and TRBJ1-3, with D possibly matching TRBD1 (5 bases). The CDR3 has 15 residues. The V end was cut by 0 bases, the J end by 4 bases, with 10 bases between. The germline V gene has CDR1 MNHEY and CDR2 SMNVEV (reference sequence). The CDR3 loop reads CASSLSGEGGNTIYF. The CDR3 nucleotides read TGTGCCAGCAGTTTATCAGGGGAGGGAGGAAACACCATATATTTT.

The chain employs TRBV4-1 and TRBJ1-4; no clear D gene. CDR1 MGHRA and CDR2 YSYEKL come from the germline V gene. The CDR3 contains 16 residues. With 1 base removed from V and 2 bases from J, the gap between germline ends came to 11 bases. The chain's CDR3 is CASSQVGSATNEKLFF. The CDR3 DNA reads TGCGCCAGCAGCCAAGTGGGAAGTGCTACTAATGAAAAACTGTTTTTT.

The chain links TRBV15 to TRBJ2-7; D call uncertain. The CDR3 runs 16 residues. The V end was cut by 0 bases, the J end by 4 bases, with 16 bases between. The germline gives CDR1 LNHNV, CDR2 YYDKDF (reference sequence). CDR3 in amino acids: CATSRDQRPGLYEQYF. CDR3 sequence (DNA): TGTGCCACCAGCAGAGATCAGAGGCCGGGCCTTTACGAGCAGTACTTC.

The V call is TRBV5-1, the J call TRBJ2-3, with TRBD2 as a possible D gene (5 bases). The CDR3 totals 15 residues. The V end lost 4 bases, the J end lost 4 bases, and 16 bases lay between the germline ends. Germline CDR1 is SGHRS and CDR2 is YFSETQ. The CDR3 DNA sequence: TGCGCCAGCAGCCAAACTAGAGTCGAGGCAGATACGCAGTATTTT. Encoded protein: CASSQTRVEADTQYF.

The rearrangement links TRBV6-6 to TRBJ2-3; a weak D match, TRBD1 (6 bases). Trimming shortened V by 2 bases and J by 0 bases, and 9 bases separated the two germline ends. The CDR3 covers 15 residues. Germline V gene data show CDR1 as MNHNY and CDR2 as SVGAGI (reference sequence). This CDR3 is CASSYPGQSTDTQYF. CDR3 coding DNA: TGTGCCAGCAGTTACCCCGGACAGAGCACAGATACGCAGTATTTT.

The chain employs TRBV19 and TRBJ2-7; D is perhaps TRBD1 or TRBD2 (7 bases each). V dropped 5 bases and J dropped 0 bases, with 23 bases sitting between them. The CDR3 totals 18 residues. Germline CDR1 and CDR2: LNHDA and SQIVND (reference sequence). As DNA, the CDR3 is TGTGCCAGTAGTTCCCGACAGGGACCAGCGGGAACCTCCTACGAGCAGTACTTC. This gives the protein CASSSRQGPAGTSYEQYF.

The chain recombines TRBV23-1 with TRBJ2-1, with a possible D match to TRBD1 (6 bases). TRBV23-1 is marked as an open reading frame, function uncertain. V lost 0 bases and J 4 bases, leaving 19 bases between the germline ends. The CDR3 is 18 amino acids. The CDR3 region has the DNA TGCGCCAGCAGTCAATCCACATGTCCAGAGGGGGATTACAATGAGCAGTTCTTC. Translating gives CASSQSTCPEGDYNEQFF.

Only one count was recorded for this clone. The rearrangement links TRBV9 to TRBJ2-7; maybe TRBD2 (7 bases). Germline lookup yields CDR1 SGDLS and CDR2 YYNGEE. The CDR3 sequence is 14 residues long. V lost 0 bases and J lost 6, with 13 bases in between. The CDR3 DNA reads as TGTGCCAGCAGCGTAGACAACAGGGAGGGCGAGCAGTACTTC. Encoded protein: CASSVDNREGEQYF. The entire variable domain, with the rest obtained from reference TRBV9 and TRBJ2-7, is as follows: DSGVTQTPKHLITATGQRVTLRCSPRSGDLSVYWYQQSLDQGLQFLIQYYNGEERAKGNILERFSAQQFPDLHSELNLSSLELGDSALYFCASSVDNREGEQYFGPGTRLTVT.

Points on this clone: Germline is not matched at one junction end, which may reflect a read error. The chain is built from TRBV6-6 and TRBJ2-3; 8 positions agree with TRBD1. Germline loops: CDR1 MNHNY, CDR2 SVGAGI (reference sequence). There are 11 residues in the CDR3. Here the CDR3 DNA reads TGCGGGACAGGCCTCACAGATACGCAGTATTTT. Translated, it gives CGTGLTDTQYF.

As DNA, the CDR3 is TGTGCCAGCAGCGTCACTAGCGGGTTCTCAGATACGCAGTATTTT. Its protein is CASSVTSGFSDTQYF. The rearrangement uses TRBV9 and TRBJ2-3; 9 nucleotides line up with TRBD2. This CDR3 has 15 residues. J was trimmed by 4 bases and V by 2 bases; bases with no gene match: 5. Germline CDR1 reads SGDLS; CDR2 reads YYNGEE.

V usage is TRBV20-1 and J usage is TRBJ2-7; D is uncertain. Germline V gene lookup returns CDR1 DFQATT and CDR2 SNEGSKA (reference sequence). This CDR3 region has 11 residues. V lost 2 bases and J lost 3, with 5 bases in between. DNA of the CDR3: TGCAGTGCTAGATCAGACTACGAGCAGTACTTC. Translation: CSARSDYEQYF.

The chain joins TRBV28 to TRBJ2-7; D might be TRBD1 or TRBD2, each matching 5 bases. The V end lost 5 bases, the J end lost 5 bases, and 19 bases lay between the germline ends. The CDR3 extends over 15 amino acids. CDR1 is MDHEN and CDR2 is SYDVKM in the germline V gene. The CDR3 bases are TGTGCCAGCAGTGCTACCGGGACCTTGTTCCACGAGCAGTACTTC. It translates to CASSATGTLFHEQYF.

This chain uses TRBV7-9 with TRBJ1-4; 7 nucleotides agree with TRBD1. V dropped 1 base and J dropped 8; count of bases not matched to a gene: 7. Germline CDR1 SEHNR, CDR2 FQNEAQ (reference sequence). This CDR3 comprises 15 residues. CDR3 sequence (DNA): TGTGCCAGCAGCTTAGATTGGGACAGCGAAGAAAAACTGTTTTTT. Its translation: CASSLDWDSEEKLFF.

This chain connects TRBV7-2 to TRBJ2-7; a possible D gene is TRBD1 (5 bases). The V end lost 0 bases, the J end lost 6 bases, and 6 bases lay between the germline ends. The CDR3 consists of 12 residues. Germline CDR1 SGHTA, CDR2 FQGNSA. In nucleotides, the CDR3 is TGTGCCAGCAGCTTAGCGGGGCTCGAGCAGTACTTC. Protein: CASSLAGLEQYF. The whole variable domain, filled in from reference TRBV7-2 and TRBJ2-7, reads GAGVSQSPSNKVTEKGKDVELRCDPISGHTALYWYRQSLGQGLEFLIYFQGNSAPDKSGLPSDRFSAERTGGSVSTLTIQRTQQEDSAVYLCASSLAGLEQYFGPGTRLTVT.

The V call is TRBV6-5, the J call TRBJ1-1; weak D call: TRBD1 (6 bases). Trimming took 6 bases from V and 1 from J, leaving 12 bases between them. Germline V gives CDR1 MNHEY, CDR2 SVGAGI. This CDR3 region has 14 residues. CDR3 sequence: CASRTGTSNTEAFF. CDR3 DNA sequence: TGTGCCAGCAGAACCGGGACATCGAACACTGAAGCTTTCTTT.